The 24 T cell receptor beta chains reported below all come from one sample, sequenced in a study of shared T cell receptors in the human thymus (dated by TCRdb to 2020 to 2023). The library was made by the immunoSEQ multiplex PCR assay. Entries here come from immuneACCESS through TCRdb and include only in-frame sequences with V and J called. Some clones fail to appear in such tables; in the studies checked, an unresolved V gene covers under half of the shortfall, and the cause of the remainder is unknown. The sample records over 450,000 clones, about 80% of which are singletons. About 0.012% of the sample is taken by the ten largest. A further study also used this sample, focusing on human thymus T cells.

Sequencing was done on a sample of thymocytes. Receptors originate from a boy younger than two with a congenital heart defect. Donor details come from another sample of the same person, matched by shared clones.

The chain uses TRBV6-5 and TRBJ1-2, with 9 bases identical to TRBD1. This CDR3 has 15 amino acids. Germline CDR1 is MNHEY and CDR2 is SVGAGI. Trimming at V came to 5 bases and at J to 6 bases, leaving 10 bases not matched to a gene. CDR3 loop: CASSLRGQGGNGYTF. The CDR3 coding sequence is TGTGCCAGCAGTCTTAGGGGACAGGGCGGGAATGGCTACACCTTC.

The gene calls are TRBV9 and TRBJ2-7, with 16 bases aligning to TRBD2. CDR3 length: 18 residues. V gave up 4 bases and J gave up 6 bases; unmatched junction bases: 13. Per the germline V gene, CDR1 is SGDLS and CDR2 is YYNGEE. The CDR3 sequence: CASSTRPGLAGGAPEQYF. For the CDR3, the DNA is TGTGCCAGCAGCACCCGCCCGGGACTAGCGGGAGGGGCCCCCGAGCAGTACTTC.

This rearrangement joins TRBV2 to TRBJ1-5; possible D gene TRBD1, 5 bases. The ends were cut back, 6 bases at V and 5 bases at J, with 20 bases in the middle. The CDR3 sequence is 16 residues long. Per the germline V gene, CDR1 is SNHLY and CDR2 is FYNNEI. The CDR3 DNA follows: TGTGCCAGCAGGGGCGTTGGGCAGGGTTTGGATCAGCCCCAGCATTTT. Translation: CASRGVGQGLDQPQHF.

The J gene is TRBJ1-4, the V gene TRBV30; a possible D gene is TRBD1 (5 bases). CDR1 is GTSNPN, CDR2 SVGIG, per germline (reference sequence). The CDR3 contains 14 residues. V lost 3 bases and J 9 bases, leaving 17 bases between the germline ends. CDR3 region: CAWREGTPYKKLFF. CDR3 DNA sequence: TGTGCCTGGAGGGAGGGGACCCCTTACAAAAAACTGTTTTTT.

This clone was recorded only once. V usage is TRBV25-1 and J usage is TRBJ1-4; weak D call: TRBD1 (5 bases). In germline, CDR1 is MGHDK, CDR2 SYGVNS. This CDR3 contains 15 residues. V dropped 3 bases and J dropped 7 bases, with 15 bases sitting between them. CDR3 loop: CASSDSARGSEKLFF. CDR3 sequence (DNA): TGTGCCAGCAGTGATTCGGCAAGGGGAAGTGAAAAACTGTTTTTT.

The chain links TRBV13 to TRBJ2-7, with 7 bases matching TRBD1. The V gene's germline CDR1 is PRHDT and CDR2 FYEKMQ (reference sequence). Trimming removed 5 bases from V and 5 bases from J; junction bases left unmatched: 12. This CDR3 is 15 amino acids long. CDR3 in DNA: TGTGCCAGCAGCCCAAGACAGGGATCAGGGAACGAGCAGTACTTC. This translates into CASSPRQGSGNEQYF.

This chain joins TRBV7-2 and TRBJ2-5, with TRBD2 matching over 11 bases. Germline loops: CDR1 SGHTA, CDR2 FQGNSA. J was trimmed by 7 bases and V by 6 bases; bases with no gene match: 10. The CDR3 loop spans 15 amino acids. Here the CDR3 DNA reads TGTGCCAGCAGACCTACTAGCGGGAGCTCGGGGACCCAGTACTTC. Protein sequence: CASRPTSGSSGTQYF.

Here the CDR3 DNA reads TGCAGCGTTGATCCACGAGGGGGACTAGCGGGAGCCAAGGGTGAGCAGTTCTTC. Translation gives CSVDPRGGLAGAKGEQFF. V usage is TRBV29-1 and J usage is TRBJ2-1; 14 nucleotides align to TRBD2. The V gene's germline CDR1 is SQVTM and CDR2 ANQGSEA. The CDR3 sequence is 18 residues long. V lost 3 bases, J lost 9 bases, and 16 bases stayed unmatched.

The chain uses TRBV29-1 and TRBJ2-2, with D possibly matching TRBD2 (6 bases). Deletions cut 4 bases from V and 1 base from J, with 10 bases between. Germline V gene data show CDR1 as SQVTM and CDR2 as ANQGSEA. The CDR3 sequence is 14 residues long. CDR3 DNA: TGCAGCGTTGGCGCGGGAAGGAACACCGGGGAGCTGTTTTTT. Its protein is CSVGAGRNTGELFF.

The chain couples TRBV21-1 to TRBJ2-7; TRBD1 is the table's D call and was not checked against the DNA. TRBV21-1 is annotated as a pseudogene. This CDR3 has 13 residues. This chain's CDR3 is CASGGERPYEQYF. Written as DNA, the CDR3 is TGTGCCAGCGGGGGCGAGCGACCCTACGAGCAGTACTTC.

In its sample, this clone was seen once. Here the CDR3 DNA reads TGCGCCAGCAGCCAAGCCCCTAGCGGGCTTAGGAGCTCCTACAATGAGCAGTTCTTC. It translates to CASSQAPSGLRSSYNEQFF. The chain employs TRBV4-3 and TRBJ2-1; 8 positions agree with TRBD2. This CDR3 comprises 19 residues. Per germline, CDR1 LGHNA and CDR2 YSLEER. V shed 1 base, J shed 0 bases, and the junction held 11 bases outside the gene matches.

The chain recombines TRBV15 with TRBJ2-1, with D possibly matching TRBD1 (6 bases). The CDR3 contains 19 residues. V lost 0 bases, J lost 8 bases, and 26 bases lay in between. Germline V gives CDR1 LNHNV, CDR2 YYDKDF (reference sequence). The CDR3 sequence: CATSRDRHNRDNRGYEQFF. The CDR3 coding sequence is TGTGCCACCAGCAGAGACCGTCACAACCGGGACAACCGTGGGTATGAGCAGTTCTTC.

The chain has TRBV6-5 and TRBJ2-1; 7 positions agree with TRBD2. Per the germline V gene, CDR1 is MNHEY and CDR2 is SVGAGI. The V segment lost 0 bases and the J segment 2 bases; nucleotides outside the gene matches: 4. The CDR3 has 16 residues. The CDR3 loop is CASSYSKREPYNEQFF. CDR3 sequence (DNA): TGTGCCAGCAGTTACTCGAAGCGGGAACCCTACAATGAGCAGTTCTTC.

The CDR3 bases are TGTGCCAGCAGCTTACCGGCGCGGGAGGGCCTGGGTGAGCAGTACTTC. This gives the protein CASSLPAREGLGEQYF. V gene TRBV7-9 combines with J gene TRBJ2-7; TRBD2 matches 9 bases. Germline-derived CDR1 and CDR2 are SEHNR and FQNEAQ (reference sequence). The CDR3 has 16 amino acids. J gave up 7 bases and V 2 bases, and 12 bases lay outside the gene matches.

This clone was seen just once. The chain combines TRBV6-6 with TRBJ1-1; no clear D gene. Trimming took 0 bases from V and 4 from J, leaving 12 bases between them. CDR1 MNHNY and CDR2 SVGAGI come from the germline V gene (reference sequence). The CDR3 sequence is 15 residues long. CDR3 nucleotide sequence: TGTGCCAGCAGTTACTCGGGCAAGGCAGTCACTGAAGCTTTCTTT. The encoded protein is CASSYSGKAVTEAFF.

This clone appeared once. This sequence joins TRBV4-1 and TRBJ2-1, with TRBD2 identical over 12 bases. The CDR3 loop spans 16 amino acids. Per the germline V gene, CDR1 is MGHRA and CDR2 is YSYEKL. Trimming took 0 bases from V and 6 from J; bases not matched to a gene: 3. The CDR3 region is CASSQDRLAGANEQFF. CDR3 coding DNA: TGCGCCAGCAGCCAAGATCGACTAGCGGGAGCCAATGAGCAGTTCTTC.

J is TRBJ1-2 and V is TRBV9; D might be TRBD1 (6 bases). Germline CDR1 reads SGDLS; CDR2 reads YYNGEE. V was clipped by 0 bases and J by 4 bases, with 7 bases between them. CDR3 size: 13 residues. CDR3 residues: CASSVGTAYGYTF. As DNA, the CDR3 is TGTGCCAGCAGCGTAGGGACAGCCTATGGCTACACCTTC.

This clone was recorded once. V is TRBV2 and J is TRBJ2-2; 14 bases fit TRBD2. The CDR3 has 16 amino acids. CDR1 is SNHLY and CDR2 is FYNNEI in the germline V gene. V gave up 6 bases and J gave up 1 base; unmatched junction bases: 1. CDR3 amino acids: CASSGTSGRNTGELFF. Here the CDR3 DNA reads TGTGCCAGCAGCGGGACTAGCGGGAGGAACACCGGGGAGCTGTTTTTT.

CDR3 in amino acids: CASSQGFGNYPTGELFF. The CDR3 bases are TGCGCCAGCAGCCAAGGCTTCGGGAATTATCCCACCGGGGAGCTGTTTTTT. The V and J genes are TRBV4-3 and TRBJ2-2; a possible D gene is TRBD2 (5 bases). The CDR3 is 17 amino acids. Per the germline V gene, CDR1 is LGHNA and CDR2 is YSLEER. Trimming took off 1 base at V and 4 bases at J, with 16 bases between the two ends.

The chain combines TRBV30 with TRBJ1-2; D might be TRBD1 (6 bases). V was shortened by 2 bases and J by 6 bases, with 25 bases between the two germline ends. The CDR3 covers 17 residues. Germline lookup yields CDR1 GTSNPN and CDR2 SVGIG (reference sequence). The CDR3 region has the DNA TGTGCCTGGAGTCGAAGAGACAGGTTCGTATCTGTCGATGGCTACACCTTC. Translation gives CAWSRRDRFVSVDGYTF. Drawing the rest from reference TRBV30 and TRBJ1-2, the complete variable domain is SQTIHQWPATLVQPVGSPLSLECTVEGTSNPNLYWYRQAAGRGLQLLFYSVGIGQISSEVPQNLSASRPQDRQFILSSKKLLLSDSGFYLCAWSRRDRFVSVDGYTFGSGTRLTVV.

The gene calls are TRBV6-5 and TRBJ1-1; 10 nucleotides agree with TRBD1. This CDR3 region has 14 residues. Unmatched junction bases numbered 3, after V lost 0 bases and J lost 8 bases. Germline V gene lookup returns CDR1 MNHEY and CDR2 SVGAGI. CDR3 in amino acids: CASSYSGQGYEAFF. CDR3 coding DNA: TGTGCCAGCAGTTACTCGGGACAGGGGTACGAAGCTTTCTTT.

The chain employs TRBV4-1 and TRBJ2-1; weak D call: TRBD2 (6 bases). With 2 bases removed from V and 6 bases from J, the gap between germline ends came to 23 bases. CDR1 and CDR2 from the germline V gene are MGHRA and YSYEKL. The CDR3 runs to 18 residues. This CDR3 reads CASSQPLGGMSHPNEQFF. As DNA, the CDR3 is TGCGCCAGCAGCCAACCTCTCGGAGGGATGTCCCACCCCAATGAGCAGTTCTTC.

The chain couples TRBV1 to TRBJ2-3; the D call TRBD2 from the table was never checked on the DNA. TRBV1 is deemed a pseudogene. This CDR3 is built from 15 residues. In nucleotides, the CDR3 is TGCACCAGCAGCCCTGCGGGAGACACGTGGGATACGCAGTATTTT. It yields the protein CTSSPAGDTWDTQYF.

The gene calls are TRBV28 and TRBJ2-7; 9 bases are a match to TRBD2. The germline gives CDR1 MDHEN, CDR2 SYDVKM. The CDR3 covers 16 residues. Trimming removed 3 bases from V and 2 bases from J; junction bases left unmatched: 8. As DNA, the CDR3 is TGTGCCAGCAGTTTGTCCGGGACTAGCCTCACCTACGAGCAGTACTTC. Translation gives CASSLSGTSLTYEQYF.